This TCR beta chain was obtained from a study of T cell changes during pregnancy in multiple sclerosis. The germline V and J ends were trimmed by 4 bases and 1 base, with 13 bases remaining between them. The CDR3 runs to 16 residues. CDR1 and CDR2 (germline): LNHDA, SQIVND (reference sequence). Here immunoSEQ multiplex PCR was the method, and the copy in TCRdb shows in-frame clones only, minus some. Here the sample spans around 50,000 clones, approximately 92% being singletons. The receptor comes from a female donor with multiple sclerosis, enrolled in a pregnancy study. The sequencing used CD4+ T cells from peripheral blood mononuclear cells, collected in the third trimester of pregnancy. The chain has TRBV19 and TRBJ2-2; the D gene is possibly TRBD1 (6 bases). In DNA form, the CDR3 reads TGTGCCAGTAGTACAACGGGACACCGGAACACCGGGGAGCTGTTTTTT. This encodes CASSTTGHRNTGELFF.